The 10 T cell receptor beta chains reported below all come from one sample, sequenced in a study of blood T cell repertoires in COVID-19. Method: immunoSEQ multiplex PCR; TCRdb's copy keeps in-frame clones and lacks some. This repertoire shows 190,000 or so clones, roughly four fifths found once; its top ten account for approximately 15%. Sequenced sample: peripheral blood. The receptors originated from a middle-aged man who had recovered from COVID-19.

The chain links TRBV7-6 to TRBJ2-1, with a tentative D call TRBD2 (6 bases). The ends were cut back, 1 base at V and 3 bases at J, with 16 bases in the middle. Germline assignment: CDR1 SGHVS and CDR2 FNYEAQ. This CDR3 has 17 residues. The DNA of the CDR3 is TGTGCCAGCAGCTTAGAGGGAGGAAGCGGCATCTACAATGAGCAGTTCTTC. Translated: CASSLEGGSGIYNEQFF.

This clone was counted only a few times. This chain links TRBV11-1 with TRBJ2-5, with TRBD1 identical over 11 bases. The junction had 8 bases not matched to a gene; V was cut back by 5 bases and J by 6 bases. The CDR3 spans 15 residues. Germline CDR1 and CDR2: SGHAT and FQDESV (reference sequence). The CDR3 DNA sequence: TGTGCCAGCAGCCAGGACAGGGGGCATGAAAAGACCCAGTACTTC. Translating gives CASSQDRGHEKTQYF. The whole variable domain, remainder taken from reference TRBV11-1 and TRBJ2-5, is EAEVAQSPRYKITEKSQAVAFWCDPISGHATLYWYRQILGQGPELLVQFQDESVVDDSQLPKDRFSAERLKGVDSTLKIQPAELGDSAMYLCASSQDRGHEKTQYFGPGTRLLVL.

V and J are TRBV19 and TRBJ2-3; D remains unclear. The CDR3 has 17 amino acids. Looked up from germline, CDR1 is LNHDA and CDR2 is SQIVND (reference sequence). V was trimmed by 5 bases and J by 2 bases, leaving 20 bases between them. CDR3 coding DNA: TGTGCCAGTAGTTACGATTTGGCCCCCCATAACACAGATACGCAGTATTTT. Amino acids: CASSYDLAPHNTDTQYF. Looking up the rest from reference TRBV19 and TRBJ2-3 gives the full variable domain: DGGITQSPKYLFRKEGQNVTLSCEQNLNHDAMYWYRQDPGQGLRLIYYSQIVNDFQKGDIAEGYSVSREKKESFPLTVTSAQKNPTAFYLCASSYDLAPHNTDTQYFGPGTRLTVL.

This chain links TRBV9 with TRBJ2-2; D may be TRBD2 (5 bases). The CDR3 has 14 residues. Trimming shortened V by 4 bases and J by 4 bases, and 11 bases separated the two germline ends. Germline-derived CDR1 and CDR2 are SGDLS and YYNGEE. CDR3 amino acids: CASSPRGFTGELFF. The CDR3 coding sequence is TGTGCCAGCAGCCCCCGAGGGTTCACCGGGGAGCTGTTTTTT.

The rearrangement uses TRBV19 and TRBJ2-2, with 9 bases that match TRBD2. V was clipped by 3 bases and J by 6 bases; unmatched bases: 20. The CDR3 sequence is 20 residues long. From germline, CDR1 is LNHDA and CDR2 SQIVND (reference sequence). The CDR3 here is CASSIQGALAGGPTPGELFF. The CDR3 DNA follows: TGTGCCAGTAGTATCCAGGGCGCACTCGCGGGAGGGCCAACACCCGGGGAGCTGTTTTTT.

V and J are TRBV4-3 and TRBJ2-2; 10 bases agree with TRBD2. This CDR3 comprises 17 residues. Trimming at V came to 1 base and at J to 6 bases, leaving 8 bases not matched to a gene. Looked up from germline, CDR1 is LGHNA and CDR2 is YSLEER. CDR3 loop: CASSQVTLAGVPGELFF. CDR3 nucleotides: TGCGCCAGCAGCCAAGTAACCCTAGCGGGAGTCCCCGGGGAGCTGTTTTTT.

The rearrangement joins TRBV6-5 to TRBJ2-1, with 10 nucleotides matching TRBD2. CDR3 length: 15 residues. Germline V CDR1 and CDR2: MNHEY, SVGAGI. The V and J ends lost 5 bases and 4 bases, in that order; junction bases with no gene match: 5. CDR3 residues: CASSRLAGVYNEQFF. The CDR3 bases are TGTGCCAGCAGTCGTCTAGCGGGGGTTTACAATGAGCAGTTCTTC.

The CDR3 DNA reads as TGTGCCAGCAGGAAGGTAGCGGTTACAGATACGCAGTATTTT. Its protein product is CASRKVAVTDTQYF. The chain joins TRBV2 to TRBJ2-3; the D gene is possibly TRBD2 (6 bases). The germline CDR1 and CDR2 sequences are SNHLY and FYNNEI. V lost 6 bases, J lost 3 bases, and 13 bases lay in between. This CDR3 has 14 amino acids.

This chain joins TRBV7-8 and TRBJ1-5; D ambiguous. The CDR3 has 15 residues. V was pared by 3 bases and J by 3 bases, with 12 bases between. The germline CDR1 and CDR2 sequences are SGHVS and FQNEAQ. The CDR3 sequence: CASSLDEDYNQPQHF. In DNA form, the CDR3 reads TGTGCCAGCAGCTTGGATGAGGACTACAATCAGCCCCAGCATTTT.

V and J are TRBV5-1 and TRBJ2-6; TRBD1 matches 10 bases. This CDR3 has 18 residues. Germline assignment: CDR1 SGHRS and CDR2 YFSETQ. The junction had 14 bases not matched to a gene; V was cut back by 10 bases and J by 1 base. The CDR3 region is CASMDRGDLQSGANVLTF. The CDR3 DNA is TGCGCCTCGATGGACAGGGGGGATCTCCAATCTGGGGCCAACGTCCTGACTTTC.